This T cell receptor (beta chain) was identified in a study of blood T cell repertoires in COVID-19. The CDR3 loop spans 14 amino acids. V shed 5 bases and J 4 bases; nucleotides not matched to a gene: 7. The germline V gene has CDR1 SGHTS and CDR2 YDEGEE. Only one count was recorded for this clone. TCRdb's table, derived via immunoSEQ multiplex PCR, lists solely in-frame clones and lacks some. In the table there are roughly 59,000 clones, about 81% of which are singletons. The sequencing input was peripheral blood. The clonotype originates from a man older than 75 with acute or convalescent COVID-19. The rearrangement uses TRBV5-8 and TRBJ1-1; 8 positions match TRBD1. This CDR3 is CASSLDRGSTEAFF. The CDR3 DNA is TGTGCCAGCAGTTTAGACAGGGGAAGCACTGAAGCTTTCTTT.